This TCR beta chain is drawn from a study of T cell responses to AZD1222 COVID-19 vaccine. Notes on the study in general: With dominance at 160-218 and 743-854, vaccine-associated CD4 TCRs spanned spike. Compared with day 0, the breadth and depth of the Spike-specific TCR repertoire rose significantly after two doses of AZD1222.

The repertoire was sequenced with immunoSEQ multiplex PCR; TCRdb's copy has only in-frame clones and lacks some. Of about 64,000 clones in the sample, about four fifths were seen once. This clone was detected only a few times. Its specificity is unknown. The CDR3 loop spans 13 amino acids. Trimming shortened V by 8 bases and J by 5 bases, and 13 bases separated the two germline ends. The germline V gene has CDR1 LNHDA and CDR2 SQIVND (reference sequence). The clonotype comes from an adult who received the AZD1222 COVID-19 vaccine. The chain is built from TRBV19 and TRBJ1-5, with a tentative D call TRBD1 (5 bases). The sample was peripheral blood, taken 28 days after the second AZD1222 dose. CDR3 nucleotides: TGTGCCAGTGCCGGGACGGAAGATCAGCCCCAGCATTTT. Translation: CASAGTEDQPQHF.